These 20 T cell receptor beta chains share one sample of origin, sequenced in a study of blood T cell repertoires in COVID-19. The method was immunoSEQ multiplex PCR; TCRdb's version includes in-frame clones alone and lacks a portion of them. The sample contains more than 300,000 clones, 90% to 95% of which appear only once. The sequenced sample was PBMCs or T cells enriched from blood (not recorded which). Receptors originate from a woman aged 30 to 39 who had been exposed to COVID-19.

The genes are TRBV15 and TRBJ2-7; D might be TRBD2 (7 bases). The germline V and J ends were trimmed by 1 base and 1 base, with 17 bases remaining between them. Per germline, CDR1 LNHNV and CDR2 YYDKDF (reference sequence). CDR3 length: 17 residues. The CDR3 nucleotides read TGTGCCACCAGCAGAGCCCCGGGGGGCCCTTTGTCCTACGAGCAGTACTTC. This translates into CATSRAPGGPLSYEQYF.

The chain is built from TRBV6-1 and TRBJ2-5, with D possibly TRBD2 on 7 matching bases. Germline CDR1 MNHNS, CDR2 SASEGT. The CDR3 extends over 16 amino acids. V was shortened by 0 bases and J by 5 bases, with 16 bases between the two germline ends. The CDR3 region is CASSEAPPGGQETQYF. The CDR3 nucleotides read TGTGCCAGCAGTGAAGCCCCCCCCGGGGGGCAGGAGACCCAGTACTTC.

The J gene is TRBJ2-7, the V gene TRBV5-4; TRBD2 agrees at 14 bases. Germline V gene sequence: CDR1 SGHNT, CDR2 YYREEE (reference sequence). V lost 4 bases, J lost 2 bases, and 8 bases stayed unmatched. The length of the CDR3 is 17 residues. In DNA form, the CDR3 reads TGTGCCAGCAGCCCTGGGACTAGCGGGGGCTCAGCCTACGAGCAGTACTTC. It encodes CASSPGTSGGSAYEQYF. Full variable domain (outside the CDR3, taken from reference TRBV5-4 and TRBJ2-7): ETGVTQSPTHLIKTRGQQVTLRCSSQSGHNTVSWYQQALGQGPQFIFQYYREEENGRGNFPPRFSGLQFPNYSSELNVNALELDDSALYLCASSPGTSGGSAYEQYFGPGTRLTVT.

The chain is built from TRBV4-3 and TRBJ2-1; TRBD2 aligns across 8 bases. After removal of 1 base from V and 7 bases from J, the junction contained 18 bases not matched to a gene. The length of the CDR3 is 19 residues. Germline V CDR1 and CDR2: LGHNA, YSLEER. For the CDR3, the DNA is TGCGCCAGCAGCCAAGCGGCGGTTTGGAGCGGGGGATTGAGGAATGAGCAGTTCTTC. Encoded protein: CASSQAAVWSGGLRNEQFF.

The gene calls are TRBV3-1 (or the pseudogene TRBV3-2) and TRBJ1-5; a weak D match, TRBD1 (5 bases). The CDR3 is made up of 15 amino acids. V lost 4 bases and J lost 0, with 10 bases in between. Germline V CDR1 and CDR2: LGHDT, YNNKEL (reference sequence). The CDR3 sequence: CASSRSGFSNQPQHF. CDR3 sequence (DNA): TGTGCCAGCAGCCGTTCAGGGTTTAGCAATCAGCCCCAGCATTTT.

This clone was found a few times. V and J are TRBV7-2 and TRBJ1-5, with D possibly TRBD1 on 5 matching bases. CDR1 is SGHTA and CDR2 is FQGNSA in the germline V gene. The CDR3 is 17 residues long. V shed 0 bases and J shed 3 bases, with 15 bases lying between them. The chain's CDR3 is CASSLALSGVHNQPQHF. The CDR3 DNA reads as TGTGCCAGCAGCTTAGCCCTCTCGGGGGTCCACAATCAGCCCCAGCATTTT.

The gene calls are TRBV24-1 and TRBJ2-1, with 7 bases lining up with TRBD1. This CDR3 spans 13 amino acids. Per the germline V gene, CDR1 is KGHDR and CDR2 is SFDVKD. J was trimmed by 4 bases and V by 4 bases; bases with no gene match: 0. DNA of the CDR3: TGTGCCACCAGTGAGACAGGGTACAATGAGCAGTTCTTC. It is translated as CATSETGYNEQFF.

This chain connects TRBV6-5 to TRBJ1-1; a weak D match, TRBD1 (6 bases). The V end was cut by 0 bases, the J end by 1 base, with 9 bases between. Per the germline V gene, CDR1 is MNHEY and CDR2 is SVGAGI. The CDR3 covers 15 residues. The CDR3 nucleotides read TGTGCCAGCAGTTACTCTAGACAGGCGAACACTGAAGCTTTCTTT. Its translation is CASSYSRQANTEAFF.

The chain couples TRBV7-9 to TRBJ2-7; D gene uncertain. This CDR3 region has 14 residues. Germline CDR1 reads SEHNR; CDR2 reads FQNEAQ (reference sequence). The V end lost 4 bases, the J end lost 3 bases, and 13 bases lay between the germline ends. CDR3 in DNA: TGTGCCAGCAGCTCCCGAGCACGAATCTACGAGCAGTACTTC. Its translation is CASSSRARIYEQYF.

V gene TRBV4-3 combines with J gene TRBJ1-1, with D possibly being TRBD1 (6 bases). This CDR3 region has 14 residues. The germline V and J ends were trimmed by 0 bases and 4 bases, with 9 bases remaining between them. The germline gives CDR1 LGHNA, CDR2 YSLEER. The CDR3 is CASSQEGGGTEAFF. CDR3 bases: TGCGCCAGCAGCCAAGAGGGAGGGGGCACTGAAGCTTTCTTT.

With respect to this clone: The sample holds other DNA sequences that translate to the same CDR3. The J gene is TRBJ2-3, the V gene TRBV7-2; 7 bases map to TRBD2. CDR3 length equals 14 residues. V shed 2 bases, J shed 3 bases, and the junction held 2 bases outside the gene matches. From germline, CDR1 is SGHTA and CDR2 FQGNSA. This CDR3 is CASSLSGGTDTQYF. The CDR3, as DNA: TGTGCCAGCAGCTTATCCGGGGGGACAGATACGCAGTATTTT. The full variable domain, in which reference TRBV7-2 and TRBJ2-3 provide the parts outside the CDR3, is GAGVSQSPSNKVTEKGKDVELRCDPISGHTALYWYRQSLGQGLEFLIYFQGNSAPDKSGLPSDRFSAERTGGSVSTLTIQRTQQEDSAVYLCASSLSGGTDTQYFGPGTRLTVL.

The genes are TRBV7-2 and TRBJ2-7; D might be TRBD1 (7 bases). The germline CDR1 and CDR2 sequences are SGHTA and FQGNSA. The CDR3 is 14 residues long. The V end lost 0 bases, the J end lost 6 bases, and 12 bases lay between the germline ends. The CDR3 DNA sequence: TGTGCCAGCAGCTTAGCGGTGCAGGGGGGCGAGCAGTACTTC. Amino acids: CASSLAVQGGEQYF.

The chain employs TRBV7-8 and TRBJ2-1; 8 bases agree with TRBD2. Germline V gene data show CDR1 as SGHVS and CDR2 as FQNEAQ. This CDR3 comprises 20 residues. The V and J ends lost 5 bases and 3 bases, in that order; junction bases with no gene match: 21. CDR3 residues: CASSRPSYVIAGTIYNEQFF. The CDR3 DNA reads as TGTGCCAGCAGCCGTCCATCTTACGTTATAGCGGGGACAATCTACAATGAGCAGTTCTTC.

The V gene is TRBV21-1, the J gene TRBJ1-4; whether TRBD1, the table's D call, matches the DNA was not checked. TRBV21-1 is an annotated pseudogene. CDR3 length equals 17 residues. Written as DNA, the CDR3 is TGTGCCAGCAGCCCCCGACAGGGATCGGCAGCTAATGAAAAACTGTTTTTT. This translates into CASSPRQGSAANEKLFF.

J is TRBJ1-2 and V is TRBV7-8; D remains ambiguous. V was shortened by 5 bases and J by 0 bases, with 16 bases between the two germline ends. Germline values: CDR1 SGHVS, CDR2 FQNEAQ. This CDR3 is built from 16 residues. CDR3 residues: CASSPSGRPSNYGYTF. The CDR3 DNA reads TGTGCCAGCAGCCCTAGCGGCAGACCCTCTAACTATGGCTACACCTTC.

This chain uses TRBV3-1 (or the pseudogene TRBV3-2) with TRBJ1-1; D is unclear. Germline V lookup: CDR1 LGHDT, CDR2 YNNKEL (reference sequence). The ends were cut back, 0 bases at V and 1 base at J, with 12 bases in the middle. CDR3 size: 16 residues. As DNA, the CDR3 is TGTGCCAGCAGCCAAGATTTCCGGGGAGGGAACACTGAAGCTTTCTTT. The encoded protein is CASSQDFRGGNTEAFF.

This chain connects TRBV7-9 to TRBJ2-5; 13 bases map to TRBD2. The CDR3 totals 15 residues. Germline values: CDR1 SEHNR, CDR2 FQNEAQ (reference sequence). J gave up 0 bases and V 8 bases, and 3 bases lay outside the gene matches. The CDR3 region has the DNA TGTGCCAGCTGGACTAGCGGGGGCTACCAAGAGACCCAGTACTTC. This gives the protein CASWTSGGYQETQYF.

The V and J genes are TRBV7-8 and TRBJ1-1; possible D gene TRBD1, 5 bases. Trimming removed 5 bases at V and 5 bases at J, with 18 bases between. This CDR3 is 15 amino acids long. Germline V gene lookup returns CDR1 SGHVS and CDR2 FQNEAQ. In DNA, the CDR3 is TGTGCCAGCAGCCAACAGCCCCGTGGGGGGACTGAAGCTTTCTTT. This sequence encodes CASSQQPRGGTEAFF.

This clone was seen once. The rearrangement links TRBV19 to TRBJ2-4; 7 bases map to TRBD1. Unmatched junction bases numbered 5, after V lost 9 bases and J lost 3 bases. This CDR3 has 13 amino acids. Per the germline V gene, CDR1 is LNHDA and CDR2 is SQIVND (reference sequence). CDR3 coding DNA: TGTGCCAGCGCAGACAGGGTCAAAAACATTCAGTACTTC. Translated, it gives CASADRVKNIQYF.

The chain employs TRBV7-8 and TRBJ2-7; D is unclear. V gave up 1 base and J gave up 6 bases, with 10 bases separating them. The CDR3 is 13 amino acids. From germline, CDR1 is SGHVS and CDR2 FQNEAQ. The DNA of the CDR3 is TGTGCCAGCAGCTTAGAGCCCATTGCCGAGCAGTACTTC. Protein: CASSLEPIAEQYF.